In this sample, the clone carrying this T cell receptor (beta chain) turned up once. The antigen remains undetermined. CDR3 length: 14 residues. V dropped 1 base and J dropped 6 bases, with 13 bases sitting between them. Germline V gene lookup returns CDR1 SEHNR and CDR2 FQNEAQ (reference sequence). The sample comes from a study of lymphopenia after photon versus proton radiotherapy. Method: immunoSEQ multiplex PCR; TCRdb's copy keeps in-frame clones and lacks some. Of around 160,000 clones in the sample, roughly nine tenths were seen once. Study findings and constraints: Photon-treated patients lost naive T cells and TCR diversity; proton-treated stayed stable. After the lymphocyte nadir, photon-treated repertoires showed oligoclonal expansion, especially of CD8+ Temra cells. Larger post-nadir TCR diversity loss correlated inversely with survival in deceased patients.

Material: peripheral blood, obtained from a patient treated with photon-based radiotherapy. The chain carries TRBV7-9 and TRBJ2-7; D uncertain. This receptor was identified in a man aged 50 to 59 with gastric cancer. As DNA, the CDR3 is TGTGCCAGCAGCTTAGTAGGGTCAATCAGCGAGCAGTACTTC. It encodes CASSLVGSISEQYF.